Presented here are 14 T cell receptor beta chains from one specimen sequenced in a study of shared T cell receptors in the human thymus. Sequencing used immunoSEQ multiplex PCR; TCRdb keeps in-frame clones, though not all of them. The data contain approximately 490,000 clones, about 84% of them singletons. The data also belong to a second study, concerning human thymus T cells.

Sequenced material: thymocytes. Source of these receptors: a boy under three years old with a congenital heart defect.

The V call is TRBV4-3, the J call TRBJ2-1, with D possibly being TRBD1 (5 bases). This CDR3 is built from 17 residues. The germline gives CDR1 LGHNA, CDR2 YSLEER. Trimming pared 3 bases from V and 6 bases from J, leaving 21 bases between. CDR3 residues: CASSQAPRRGTCNEQFF. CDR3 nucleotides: TGCGCCAGCAGCCAGGCTCCCCGAAGGGGTACGTGCAATGAGCAGTTCTTC.

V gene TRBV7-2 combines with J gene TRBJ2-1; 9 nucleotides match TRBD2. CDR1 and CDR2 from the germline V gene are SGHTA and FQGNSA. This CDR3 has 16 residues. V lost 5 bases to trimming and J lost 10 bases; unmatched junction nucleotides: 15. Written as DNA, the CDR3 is TGTGCCAGCAGCCCCAGACTAGCGGACAGACATGGGGAGCAGTTCTTC. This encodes CASSPRLADRHGEQFF.

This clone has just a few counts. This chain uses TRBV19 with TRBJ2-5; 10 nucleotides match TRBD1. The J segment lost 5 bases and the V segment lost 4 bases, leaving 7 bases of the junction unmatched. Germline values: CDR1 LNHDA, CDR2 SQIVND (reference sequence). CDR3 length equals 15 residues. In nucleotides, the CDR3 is TGTGCCAGTAGTACCAGGACAGGGGGAAACGAGACCCAGTACTTC. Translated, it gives CASSTRTGGNETQYF.

CDR3 protein: CASLDSFWYGYTF. Written as DNA, the CDR3 is TGTGCCAGTTTAGACAGCTTCTGGTATGGCTACACCTTC. This rearrangement joins TRBV19 to TRBJ1-2, with TRBD1 as a possible D gene (5 bases). Germline V gene lookup returns CDR1 LNHDA and CDR2 SQIVND (reference sequence). This CDR3 region has 13 residues. V lost 8 bases, J lost 5 bases, and 15 bases lay in between.

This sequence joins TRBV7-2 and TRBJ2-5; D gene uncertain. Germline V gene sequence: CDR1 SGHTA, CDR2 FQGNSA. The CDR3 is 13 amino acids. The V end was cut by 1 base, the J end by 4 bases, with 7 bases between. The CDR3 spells CASSLDRLETQYF. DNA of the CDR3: TGTGCCAGCAGCTTAGACCGGTTAGAGACCCAGTACTTC.

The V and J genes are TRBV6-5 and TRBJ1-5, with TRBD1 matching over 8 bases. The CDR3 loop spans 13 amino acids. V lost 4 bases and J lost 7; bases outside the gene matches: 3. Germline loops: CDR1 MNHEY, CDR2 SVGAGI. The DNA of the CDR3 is TGTGCCAGCAGTTTCAGGGGGCAACAGCCCCAGCATTTT. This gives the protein CASSFRGQQPQHF.

CDR3 protein: CASSIPRNEQFF. The DNA for the CDR3 is TGTGCCAGTAGTATACCCAGGAATGAGCAGTTCTTC. V and J are TRBV19 and TRBJ2-1; no clear D gene. The CDR3 length is 12 residues. Germline CDR1 is LNHDA and CDR2 is SQIVND (reference sequence). With 2 bases removed from V and 7 bases from J, the gap between germline ends came to 6 bases.

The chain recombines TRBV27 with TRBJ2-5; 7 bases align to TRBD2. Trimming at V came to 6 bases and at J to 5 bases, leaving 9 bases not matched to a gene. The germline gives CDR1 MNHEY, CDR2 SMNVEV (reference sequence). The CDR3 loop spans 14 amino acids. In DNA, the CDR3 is TGTGCCAGCAGCCCATGGGGGGGGAAGGAGACCCAGTACTTC. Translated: CASSPWGGKETQYF.

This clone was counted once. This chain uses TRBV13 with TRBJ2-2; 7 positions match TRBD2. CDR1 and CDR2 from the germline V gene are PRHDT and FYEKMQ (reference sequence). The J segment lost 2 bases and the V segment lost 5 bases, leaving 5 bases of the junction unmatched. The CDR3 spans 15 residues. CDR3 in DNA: TGTGCCAGCAGCGTGGGACTAAATAACACCGGGGAGCTGTTTTTT. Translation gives CASSVGLNNTGELFF.

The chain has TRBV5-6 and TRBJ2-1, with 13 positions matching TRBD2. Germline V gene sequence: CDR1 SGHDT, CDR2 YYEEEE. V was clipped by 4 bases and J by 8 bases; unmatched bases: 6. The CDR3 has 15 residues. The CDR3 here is CASSPGLAGWDEQFF. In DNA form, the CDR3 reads TGTGCCAGCAGCCCGGGACTAGCGGGATGGGATGAGCAGTTCTTC.

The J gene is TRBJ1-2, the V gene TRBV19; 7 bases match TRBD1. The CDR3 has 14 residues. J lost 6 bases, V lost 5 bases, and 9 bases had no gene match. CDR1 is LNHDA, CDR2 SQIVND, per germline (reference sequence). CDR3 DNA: TGTGCCAGTAGTTACTCGACAGGGAGGCATGGCTACACCTTC. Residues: CASSYSTGRHGYTF. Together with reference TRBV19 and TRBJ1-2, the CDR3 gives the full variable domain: DGGITQSPKYLFRKEGQNVTLSCEQNLNHDAMYWYRQDPGQGLRLIYYSQIVNDFQKGDIAEGYSVSREKKESFPLTVTSAQKNPTAFYLCASSYSTGRHGYTFGSGTRLTVV.

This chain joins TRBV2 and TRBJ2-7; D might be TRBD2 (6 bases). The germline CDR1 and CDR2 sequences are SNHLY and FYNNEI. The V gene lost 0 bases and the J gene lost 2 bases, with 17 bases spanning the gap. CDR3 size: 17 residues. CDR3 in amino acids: CASSEAGGEKETYEQYF. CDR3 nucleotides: TGTGCCAGCAGTGAAGCAGGCGGGGAAAAGGAAACCTACGAGCAGTACTTC. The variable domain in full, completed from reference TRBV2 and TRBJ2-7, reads EPEVTQTPSHQVTQMGQEVILRCVPISNHLYFYWYRQILGQKVEFLVSFYNNEISEKSEIFDDQFSVERPDGSNFTLKIRSTKLEDSAMYFCASSEAGGEKETYEQYFGPGTRLTVT.

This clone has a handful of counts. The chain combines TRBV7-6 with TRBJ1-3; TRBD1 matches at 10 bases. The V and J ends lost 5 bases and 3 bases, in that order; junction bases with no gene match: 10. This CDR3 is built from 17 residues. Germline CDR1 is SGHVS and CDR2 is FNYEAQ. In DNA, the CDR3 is TGTGCCAGCAGCGGACAGGGGGATCGAACCATTGGAAACACCATATATTTT. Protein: CASSGQGDRTIGNTIYF.

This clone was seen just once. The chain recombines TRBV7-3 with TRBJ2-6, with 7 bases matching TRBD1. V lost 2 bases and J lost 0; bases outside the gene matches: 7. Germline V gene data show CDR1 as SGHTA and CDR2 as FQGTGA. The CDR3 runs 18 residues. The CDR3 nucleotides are TGTGCCAGCAGCTTAGGGACAGTCAATCGCTCTGGGGCCAACGTCCTGACTTTC. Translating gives CASSLGTVNRSGANVLTF.